The 28 T cell receptor beta chains in this list originate from one sample, sequenced in a study of shared clonotypes between healthy human individuals. Using immunoSEQ multiplex PCR, the repertoire was profiled, and TCRdb retains in-frame clones only, with some absent. Altogether around 690,000 clones are present, 90% being singletons, with the ten largest covering more than 30%. The specimen was memory CD8+ T cells from PBMCs. Subset described: CD45RO+ cells pooled with CCR7-negative TemRA cells. These receptors originate from a man aged 18 to 35 in good health. Some clones in this sample may be carry-over from other donors' samples.

This chain links TRBV13 with TRBJ2-7; the match to TRBD2 covers 8 bases. This CDR3 spans 13 amino acids. Germline V lookup: CDR1 PRHDT, CDR2 FYEKMQ (reference sequence). J lost 6 bases, V lost 4 bases, and 5 bases had no gene match. The CDR3 coding sequence is TGTGCCAGCAGCTACCCGGGGGGGAGCGAGCAGTACTTC. As protein: CASSYPGGSEQYF.

The genes are TRBV6-1 and TRBJ2-7, with a weak D call TRBD2 (6 bases). Trimming cost V 8 bases and J 7 bases, with 21 bases left between them. This CDR3 region has 14 residues. Germline assignment: CDR1 MNHNS and CDR2 SASEGT. CDR3 protein: CASPIGSKLDEQYF. The CDR3 nucleotides read TGTGCCAGCCCAATCGGGAGCAAACTGGATGAGCAGTACTTC.

The chain uses TRBV5-1 and TRBJ1-1; D uncertain. V was cut by 1 base and J by 2 bases, with 12 bases left in between. CDR3 size: 15 residues. The germline CDR1 and CDR2 sequences are SGHRS and YFSETQ. CDR3 bases: TGCGCCAGCAGCTTGTGGGTCGAAGGTAACACTGAAGCTTTCTTT. Translated, it gives CASSLWVEGNTEAFF.

This clone was seen only once. This rearrangement joins TRBV4-2 to TRBJ2-5; unclear D gene. The CDR3 sequence is 14 residues long. Germline CDR1 and CDR2: LGHNA and YNFKEQ. The germline V and J ends were trimmed by 1 base and 1 base, with 7 bases remaining between them. In DNA, the CDR3 is TGTGCCAGCAGCCAAGCTGCCAGCCAAGAGACCCAGTACTTC. Protein product: CASSQAASQETQYF.

The chain has TRBV4-1 and TRBJ2-7; TRBD2 is a possible D gene (5 bases). V was clipped by 3 bases and J by 3 bases, with 9 bases between them. Per germline, CDR1 MGHRA and CDR2 YSYEKL. This CDR3 is built from 13 residues. The CDR3 nucleotides are TGCGCCAGCAGCCAGCCGGACTTCTACGAGCAGTACTTC. Translating gives CASSQPDFYEQYF.

The V and J genes are TRBV7-9 and TRBJ2-7; 11 bases are shared with TRBD1. The CDR3 spans 17 residues. The V gene's germline CDR1 is SEHNR and CDR2 FQNEAQ (reference sequence). Germline trimming cut 1 base from V and 0 bases from J; bases unmatched to any gene: 5. CDR3 sequence (DNA): TGTGCCAGCAGCTTAGTGGGACAGGGGGTTCACTCCTACGAGCAGTACTTC. Amino acids: CASSLVGQGVHSYEQYF.

The chain is built from TRBV13 and TRBJ2-4; the D gene is possibly TRBD1 (5 bases). This CDR3 is built from 16 residues. Germline assignment: CDR1 PRHDT and CDR2 FYEKMQ (reference sequence). Trimming took 5 bases from V and 0 from J, leaving 14 bases between them. The CDR3 DNA sequence: TGTGCCAGCAGCCCCATAGAAGGGGCAGCCAAAAACATTCAGTACTTC. It is translated as CASSPIEGAAKNIQYF.

This chain links TRBV4-2 with TRBJ2-7; maybe TRBD2 (7 bases). Germline CDR1 and CDR2: LGHNA and YNFKEQ. Trimming shortened V by 5 bases and J by 4 bases, and 21 bases separated the two germline ends. The CDR3 is 16 residues long. The CDR3 DNA follows: TGTGCCAGCAGCTCAGGCCGGGGGCTAGCGGATTACGAGCAGTACTTC. It encodes CASSSGRGLADYEQYF.

This clone was observed a single time. The chain links TRBV14 to TRBJ2-7; D is undetermined. Germline CDR1 reads SGHDN; CDR2 reads FVKESK. Trimming removed 1 base from V and 6 bases from J, with 13 bases in between. The CDR3 covers 14 residues. CDR3 nucleotide sequence: TGTGCCAGCAGCCAAGGTTTAGGTCCTCTCGAGCAGTACTTC. This encodes CASSQGLGPLEQYF.

This chain uses TRBV6-5 with TRBJ2-5; no reliable D call. This CDR3 has 14 residues. CDR1 is MNHEY and CDR2 is SVGAGI in the germline V gene. Trimming took 2 bases from V and 3 from J, leaving 10 bases between them. Written as DNA, the CDR3 is TGTGCCAGCAGTTACGCCTACCTCGAAGAGACCCAGTACTTC. Residues: CASSYAYLEETQYF.

This chain connects TRBV29-1 to TRBJ2-7, with unresolved D. The ends were cut back, 6 bases at V and 7 bases at J, with 22 bases in the middle. Germline CDR1 SQVTM, CDR2 ANQGSEA. CDR3 length equals 14 residues. CDR3 bases: TGCAGCGTCCGACCCACTCCTTTGCAAGTGGAGCAGTACTTC. Its translation is CSVRPTPLQVEQYF.

The chain has TRBV13 and TRBJ2-7, with 7 bases lining up with TRBD1. Germline trimming cut 6 bases from V and 4 bases from J; bases unmatched to any gene: 15. This CDR3 is built from 16 residues. From germline, CDR1 is PRHDT and CDR2 FYEKMQ (reference sequence). CDR3 residues: CASRNQGGAGLYEQYF. CDR3 bases: TGTGCCAGCAGGAACCAAGGGGGCGCCGGATTATACGAGCAGTACTTC.

V gene TRBV4-2 combines with J gene TRBJ1-2; possibly TRBD1 for D (5 bases). The CDR3 is 16 amino acids. The V and J ends lost 3 bases and 3 bases respectively, with 17 bases between them. Germline assignment: CDR1 LGHNA and CDR2 YNFKEQ. This CDR3 reads CASSHLSVLGDYGYTF. In nucleotides, the CDR3 is TGTGCCAGCAGCCACCTATCGGTCTTGGGGGACTATGGCTACACCTTC.

This clone has only a few counts. The V and J genes are TRBV7-9 and TRBJ1-3, with 8 bases aligning to TRBD1. CDR3 length: 15 residues. The germline CDR1 and CDR2 sequences are SEHNR and FQNEAQ (reference sequence). J gave up 4 bases and V 4 bases, and 6 bases lay outside the gene matches. DNA for the CDR3: TGTGCCAGCAGCTACCGGGACAGGCCAGGAAACACCATATATTTT. Its translation: CASSYRDRPGNTIYF.

This clone has a single count. The chain has TRBV9 and TRBJ1-5; D might be TRBD1 (5 bases). Germline V gene sequence: CDR1 SGDLS, CDR2 YYNGEE. The CDR3 consists of 15 residues. The ends were cut back, 0 bases at V and 6 bases at J, with 13 bases in the middle. CDR3 in amino acids: CASSVGQGRGQPQHF. CDR3 bases: TGTGCCAGCAGCGTAGGGCAGGGAAGGGGTCAGCCCCAGCATTTT.

This chain connects TRBV29-1 to TRBJ1-2; D remains unclear. Trimming left V 4 bases short and J 0 bases short, with 18 bases between. The CDR3 covers 16 residues. CDR1 is SQVTM, CDR2 ANQGSEA, per germline. Here the CDR3 DNA reads TGCAGCGTTGGTCCCCTAGAACAGTTTACTAACTATGGCTACACCTTC. Protein: CSVGPLEQFTNYGYTF.

The chain uses TRBV2 and TRBJ1-4, with D maybe TRBD1 (6 bases). There are 16 residues in the CDR3. Germline loops: CDR1 SNHLY, CDR2 FYNNEI. V gave up 3 bases and J gave up 3 bases, with 14 bases separating them. The CDR3 nucleotides are TGTGCCAGCAGTGAGAGAACAGGGTCGGCTAATGAAAAACTGTTTTTT. Translating it yields CASSERTGSANEKLFF.

The chain combines TRBV4-1 with TRBJ2-1; D ambiguous. CDR3 length equals 16 residues. Germline CDR1 is MGHRA and CDR2 is YSYEKL. The V end was cut by 4 bases, the J end by 0 bases, with 13 bases between. The DNA of the CDR3 is TGCGCCAGCAGCCCCCGACGGGCGAGCTCCTACAATGAGCAGTTCTTC. Its protein product is CASSPRRASSYNEQFF.

V usage is TRBV7-9 and J usage is TRBJ1-1; 8 bases fit TRBD1. Trimming cost V 5 bases and J 4 bases; bases outside gene matches: 15. This CDR3 comprises 17 residues. The germline gives CDR1 SEHNR, CDR2 FQNEAQ (reference sequence). The CDR3 DNA follows: TGTGCCAGCAGCCCCCGGACAGGGAGAGAGGAGGGCACTGAAGCTTTCTTT. Translating it yields CASSPRTGREEGTEAFF.

This clone was found a few times. V and J are TRBV28 and TRBJ1-2; D is ambiguous. V shed 3 bases and J shed 4 bases, with 9 bases lying between them. CDR3 length: 13 amino acids. Germline assignment: CDR1 MDHEN and CDR2 SYDVKM. The CDR3 nucleotides read TGTGCCAGCAGTTTTGGTGGAACCTATGGCTACACCTTC. Its protein is CASSFGGTYGYTF.

The chain recombines TRBV28 with TRBJ1-4; a possible D gene is TRBD1 (5 bases). Trimming took 5 bases from V and 8 from J, leaving 18 bases between them. There are 15 residues in the CDR3. Germline CDR1 is MDHEN and CDR2 is SYDVKM. The DNA for the CDR3 is TGTGCCAGCAGTCCCAGGGACGGCTGGGGGGAAAAACTGTTTTTT. Protein product: CASSPRDGWGEKLFF.

The chain joins TRBV27 to TRBJ2-3; 8 nucleotides match TRBD2. V dropped 4 bases and J dropped 4; count of bases not matched to a gene: 10. The CDR3 consists of 16 residues. Germline lookup yields CDR1 MNHEY and CDR2 SMNVEV (reference sequence). CDR3 amino acids: CASSYRGGYRADTQYF. The CDR3 DNA sequence: TGTGCCAGCAGTTATCGGGGGGGCTATAGGGCAGATACGCAGTATTTT.

This clone showed up just a few times. The chain recombines TRBV9 with TRBJ2-3; TRBD2 agrees at 11 bases. The trim removed 2 bases at V and 2 bases at J, leaving 7 bases unmatched. Germline CDR1 reads SGDLS; CDR2 reads YYNGEE. This CDR3 comprises 17 residues. CDR3 region: CASSVRGTSGITDTQYF. The CDR3 DNA reads TGTGCCAGCAGCGTTCGTGGGACTAGCGGAATCACAGATACGCAGTATTTT.

The chain recombines TRBV27 with TRBJ1-1, with D unresolved. V was cut by 0 bases and J by 6 bases, with 14 bases left in between. The CDR3 totals 15 residues. In germline, CDR1 is MNHEY, CDR2 SMNVEV (reference sequence). The CDR3 nucleotides read TGTGCCAGCAGTTTATCGAGGAAGGGAGTCCCTGAAGCTTTCTTT. As protein: CASSLSRKGVPEAFF.

This chain connects TRBV21-1 to TRBJ2-1; TRBD1, the table's D call, was not compared with the DNA. TRBV21-1 is a documented pseudogene. This CDR3 spans 15 amino acids. CDR3 coding DNA: TGTGCCAGCAGCCGCCCCCTGACAGAATACAATGAGCAGTTCTTC. Translated, it gives CASSRPLTEYNEQFF.

J is TRBJ1-1 and V is TRBV5-8; TRBD1 matches at 10 bases. The germline CDR1 and CDR2 sequences are SGHTS and YDEGEE. V lost 4 bases and J lost 1; bases outside the gene matches: 7. The CDR3 loop spans 16 amino acids. CDR3 residues: CASSHRDRGWNTEAFF. The CDR3 DNA reads as TGTGCCAGCAGCCACCGGGACAGGGGTTGGAACACTGAAGCTTTCTTT.

The gene calls are TRBV13 and TRBJ2-7; 7 bases are shared with TRBD1. The CDR3 has 14 amino acids. V trimming: 5 bases; J trimming: 5 bases; junction bases outside the gene matches: 9. Germline loops: CDR1 PRHDT, CDR2 FYEKMQ (reference sequence). The CDR3 nucleotides are TGTGCCAGCAGCCCAACAGGGGCCTTCGACGAGCAGTACTTC. Residues: CASSPTGAFDEQYF.

As regards this clone: Other DNA sequences in this specimen translate into the identical CDR3. This rearrangement joins TRBV28 to TRBJ2-7; the match to TRBD1 covers 7 bases. This CDR3 is built from 14 residues. CDR1 is MDHEN and CDR2 is SYDVKM in the germline V gene. V lost 5 bases to trimming and J lost 2 bases; unmatched junction nucleotides: 6. The CDR3 region is CASSLRDSTYEQYF. Here the CDR3 DNA reads TGTGCCAGCAGTCTCCGGGACAGTACCTACGAGCAGTACTTC.